Listed below are T cell receptor beta chains from one sample, sequenced in a study of graft-versus-host responses after intestinal transplantation. The method was immunoSEQ multiplex PCR; TCRdb's version includes in-frame clones alone and lacks a portion of them. The sample lists 85,000 to 100,000 clones; around 86% were seen once. This specimen consisted of PBMCs, obtained 255 days after intestinal transplant. The receptor source for this set is a human patient who received an intestinal transplant, so some T cells may come from the graft donor. Both conserved end residues are trimmed from each CDR3.

>TRBJ1-2|TRBV7-9
ASSYGTGNGYT
>TRBJ2-6|TRBV4-2
ASSPDSGARANVLT
>TRBJ1-5|TRBV28
ASSPSYFARLENGGNQPQH
>TRBJ2-3|TRBV5-4
ASSFADTQY
>TRBJ2-5|TRBV7-7
ASSPRGGLGETQY
>TRBJ2-3|TRBV6-1
ASSERITGIHWTDTQY
>TRBJ2-2|TRBV9
ASSPQPGTYHTGELF
>TRBJ1-5|TRBV2
ASSVTGQGQPQH
>TRBJ1-2|TRBV6-5
ASSYGVIDDYGYT
>TRBJ2-2|TRBV21-1
ASSKGENTGELF
>TRBJ1-4|TRBV28
ASSQGANEKLF
>TRBJ2-1|TRBV27
ASSLGDRDHEQF
>TRBJ1-3|TRBV7-8
ASSLLGGPGNTIY
>TRBJ1-4|TRBV28
ASSFDWGDKGNEKLF
>TRBJ1-2|TRBV6-1
ASRRWGLNYGYT
>TRBJ2-1|TRBV4-1
ASSQVGGVPNEQF
>TRBJ1-2|TRBV6-5
ASTSGGGYT
>TRBJ1-3|TRBV7-9
ASSLAGAGNTIY
>TRBJ1-4|TRBV2
ASSVGLGNEKLF
>TRBJ1-5|TRBV19
ASSPRRNSNQPQH
>TRBJ1-5|TRBV10-3
AISDSTGSGNQPQH
>TRBJ1-2|TRBV10-3
AISESHRKNPYT
>TRBJ2-4|TRBV5-8
ASSLLPSGGEYIQY
>TRBJ1-4|TRBV28
ASTQTNEKLF
>TRBJ1-2|TRBV5-1
ASSPGHPQDGYT
>TRBJ1-2|TRBV27
ASSLSLNGGYT
>TRBJ1-1|TRBV7-2
ASSLSFSIFGTAYTEAF
>TRBJ1-2|TRBV28
ASSLSPTPGVYGYT
>TRBJ2-3|TRBV10-3
AVRGRGTDTQY
>TRBJ1-3|TRBV9
ASSPETSPDWRPIY
>TRBJ2-2|TRBV19
AGWTGAGGELF
>TRBJ2-1|TRBV2
ASSEGAGGQSYNEQF
>TRBJ2-3|TRBV7-9
ASSLINTDTQY
>TRBJ1-1|TRBV6-1
ASFSPLNGNTEAF
>TRBJ2-1|TRBV9
ASSVEGTGGLYNEQF
>TRBJ1-1|TRBV15
ATSGPQGARGEAF
>TRBJ1-2|TRBV28
ASSRYRGLPGYT
>TRBJ2-7|TRBV7-9
ASSLSSAGDEEQY
>TRBJ2-5|TRBV7-2
ASSLANQETQY
>TRBJ2-7|TRBV19
ASSMGDEQY
>TRBJ1-1|TRBV6-1
ASSEQGTEAF
>TRBJ2-7|TRBV30
AWSVPGGGTSYEQY
>TRBJ2-1|TRBV9
ASSSGTASYTPYNEQF
>TRBJ1-2|TRBV5-4
ASSNTGGGYYGYT
>TRBJ1-2|TRBV27
ASGRRRNYGYT
>TRBJ2-7|TRBV6-6
ASSYTTGGREQY
>TRBJ2-5|TRBV7-6
ASSYIAGGIQETQY
>TRBJ2-3|TRBV9
ASSVASSTDTQY
>TRBJ1-6|TRBV9
ASSGQGENSPLH